This T cell receptor beta chain emerged from a study of blood T cell repertoires in COVID-19 (dated by TCRdb to 2020 to 2022). With respect to the entire study: Samples covering the acute and convalescent phases of COVID-19 were provided by collaborators in the United States, Italy and Spain. The material from the prospective study consisted of cDNA or gDNA derived from T cells, B-cell-depleted T cells, or PBMCs. Deeply sampled blood TCRbeta repertoires from subjects exposed to, actively infected with, or recovered from COVID-19 were included in the dataset. The repertoires were made available in a free public database intended to serve as a resource for research on the immune response to SARS-CoV-2. The samples were drawn from two sources: the first 160 participants of the ongoing ImmuneRACE study, and 950 to 1,500 subjects contributed by 6 global collaborators. A de-identified subject ID, COVID-19 status, age in years and sex were almost always included in the sample metadata. Where available, HLA class I and class II types were obtained from metadata supplied by the sample provider rather than from assay-based typing. The investigation overall reported the following: The quantity of clinical and demographic metadata differed by source and by participant and was supplied without curation.

The CDR3 spans 15 residues, from the cysteine through the phenylalanine. The sequence is cut down to CDR3 DNA, 45 bases in frame from base 1. According to the germline V gene (reference sequence), CDR1 reads SSHAT and CDR2 reads FNYEAQ. Participants in the prospective study were aged about 18 to 100 years, lived in about two dozen United States geographic areas, and enrolled through a virtual design. Cohort assignment in the prospective study relied on participant-reported clinical history from a screening survey and a study questionnaire. For ImmuneRACE Cohort 3, a participant was defined as recovered based on two consecutive negative NP/OP PCR tests, clearance by a healthcare professional, or resolution of symptoms. Each participant in the prospective study had whole blood, serum and a nasopharyngeal or oropharyngeal swab collected by mobile phlebotomists. Prospective study participants could optionally give additional blood draws and questionnaires over an approximately two-month period. Blood samples from the prospective study were shipped frozen or at room temperature prior to DNA extraction.

Points on this clone: No antigen is known for it. At one of its ends the junction is not consistent with the germline gene, which may arise from a read error.

The immunoSEQ Assay, a bias-controlled multiplex PCR, was used to amplify TCRbeta CDR3 regions from genomic DNA. The original pipeline was this. The number of nucleated cells in each sample was estimated by amplification of reference gene primers within the assay. To quantify the absolute abundance of each unique TCRbeta CDR3 rearrangement, sequence reads were collapsed and filtered. Productive Simpson clonality was computed per sample as the square root of Simpson's diversity index over productive rearrangements. Not all clones reach the TCRdb copy of this immuneACCESS table, which keeps in-frame sequences only. Checked studies attribute under half of the gap to unresolved V genes and leave the rest unexplained. V, J and clone size reflect that table, while D and trimming were determined from the DNA. For this sample there are roughly 320,000 clones; 85% to 90% appear just once. The ten largest make up 3.5% to 5% of the sample.

Material for sequencing was PBMCs or T cells enriched from blood (not recorded which). The V and J segments used are TRBV7-7 and TRBJ2-3; 9 middle bases align to TRBD2. This TCR came from a man aged 25 to 45 who had recovered from COVID-19. The DNA sequence is TGTGCTAGCAGCTTAGGCGGGGGGGCCGCGGATACGCAGTATTTT. This sequence encodes CASSLGGGAADTQYF. With all but the CDR3 taken from the reference TRBV7-7 and TRBJ2-3 genes, the full variable domain is: GAGVSQSPRYKVTKRGQDVTLRCDPISSHATLYWYQQALGQGPEFLTYFNYEAQPDKSGLPSDRFSAERPEGSISTLTIQRTEQRDSAMYRCASSLGGGAADTQYFGPGTRLTVL.